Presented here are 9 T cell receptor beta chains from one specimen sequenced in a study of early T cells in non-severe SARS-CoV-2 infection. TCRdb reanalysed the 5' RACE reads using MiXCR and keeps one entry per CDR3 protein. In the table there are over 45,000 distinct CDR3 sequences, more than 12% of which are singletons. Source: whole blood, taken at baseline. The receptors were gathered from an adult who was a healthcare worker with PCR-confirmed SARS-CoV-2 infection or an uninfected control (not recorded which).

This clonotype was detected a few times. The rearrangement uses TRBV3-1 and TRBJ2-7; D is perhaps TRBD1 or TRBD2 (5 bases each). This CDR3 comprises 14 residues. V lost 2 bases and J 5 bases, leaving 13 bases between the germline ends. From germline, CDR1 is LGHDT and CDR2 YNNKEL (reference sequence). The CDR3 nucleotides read TGTGCCAGCAGCCAAAGGGGACGAGGGCACGAGCAGTACTTC. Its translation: CASSQRGRGHEQYF.

The CDR3 DNA reads as TGTGCCAGCAGCCTAGCGGGAGGGCCAGATACCGGGGAGCTGTTTTTT. Translating it yields CASSLAGGPDTGELFF. The chain employs TRBV28 and TRBJ2-2; TRBD2 aligns across 12 bases. The CDR3 is made up of 16 amino acids. V lost 6 bases to trimming and J lost 5 bases; unmatched junction nucleotides: 7. Germline CDR1 and CDR2: MDHEN and SYDVKM.

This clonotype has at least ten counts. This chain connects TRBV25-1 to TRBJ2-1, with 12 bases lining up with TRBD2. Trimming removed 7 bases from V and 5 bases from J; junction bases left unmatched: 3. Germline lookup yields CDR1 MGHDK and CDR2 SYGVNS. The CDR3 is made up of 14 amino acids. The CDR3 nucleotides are TGTGCCAGCACCCTAGCGGGAGGGAACAATGAGCAGTTCTTC. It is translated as CASTLAGGNNEQFF.

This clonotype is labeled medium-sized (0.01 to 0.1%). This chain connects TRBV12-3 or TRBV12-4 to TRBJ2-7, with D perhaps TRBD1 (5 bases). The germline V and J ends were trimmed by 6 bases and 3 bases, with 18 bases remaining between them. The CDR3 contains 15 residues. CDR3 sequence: CASSPRGDPYYEQYF. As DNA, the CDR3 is TGTGCCAGCAGCCCAAGGGGTGACCCTTACTACGAGCAGTACTTC.

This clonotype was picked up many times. CDR3 sequence (DNA): TGTGCCAGTAGTAGGGTTGGAGATACGCAGTATTTT. Its translation is CASSRVGDTQYF. The chain links TRBV19 to TRBJ2-3; no clear D gene. Germline V lookup: CDR1 LNHDA, CDR2 SQIVND (reference sequence). This CDR3 is 12 amino acids long. V shed 4 bases and J shed 5 bases, with 7 bases lying between them.

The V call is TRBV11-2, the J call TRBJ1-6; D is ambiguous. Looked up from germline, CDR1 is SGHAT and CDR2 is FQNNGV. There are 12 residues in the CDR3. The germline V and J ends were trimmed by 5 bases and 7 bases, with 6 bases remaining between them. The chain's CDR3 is CASSLRNSPLHF. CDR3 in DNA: TGTGCCAGCAGCCTCCGAAATTCACCCCTCCACTTT. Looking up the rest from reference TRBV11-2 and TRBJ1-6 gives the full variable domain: EAGVAQSPRYKIIEKRQSVAFWCNPISGHATLYWYQQILGQGPKLLIQFQNNGVVDDSQLPKDRFSAERLKGVDSTLKIQPAKLEDSAVYLCASSLRNSPLHFGNGTRLTVT.

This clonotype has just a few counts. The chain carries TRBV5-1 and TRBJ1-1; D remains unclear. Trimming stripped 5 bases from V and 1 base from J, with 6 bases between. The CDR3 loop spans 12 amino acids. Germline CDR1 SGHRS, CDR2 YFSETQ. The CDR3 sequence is CASSAENTEAFF. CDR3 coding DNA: TGCGCCAGCAGTGCGGAGAACACTGAAGCTTTCTTT.

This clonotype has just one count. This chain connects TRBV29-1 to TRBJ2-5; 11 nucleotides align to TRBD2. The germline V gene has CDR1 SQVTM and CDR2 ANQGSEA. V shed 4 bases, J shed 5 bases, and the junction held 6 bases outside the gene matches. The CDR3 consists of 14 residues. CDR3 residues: CSVVLAGGRETQYF. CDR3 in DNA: TGCAGCGTTGTCTTAGCGGGAGGGCGCGAGACCCAGTACTTC.

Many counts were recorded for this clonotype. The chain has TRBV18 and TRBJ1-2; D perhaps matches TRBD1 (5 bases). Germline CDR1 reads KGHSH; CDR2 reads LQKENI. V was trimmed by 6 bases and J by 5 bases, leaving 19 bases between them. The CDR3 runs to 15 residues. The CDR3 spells CASSYQGGPTYGYTF. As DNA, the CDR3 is TGTGCCAGCTCGTACCAGGGAGGGCCCACATATGGCTACACCTTC.